This T cell receptor beta chain comes out of a study of CD4 T cells in relation to SARS-CoV-2 and coronaviruses. Note on this clone: Its antigen is not identified.

The germline CDR1 and CDR2 sequences are MGHRA and YSYEKL. The CDR3 runs to 13 residues. The germline V and J ends were trimmed by 2 bases and 14 bases, with 16 bases remaining between them. TCRdb's copy holds only in-frame clones and misses some; the assay was immunoSEQ multiplex PCR. This sample carries about 23,000 clones, 76% of them seen once, and the ten largest clones take 29%. Before the COVID-19 pandemic, during about 2010-2018, CD4+ T cells were taken from unexposed donors. After ten to eleven days of culture, CD4+ T cells were isolated. The TCR originated in a human donor in good health. The V gene is TRBV4-1, the J gene TRBJ2-4; D could derive from TRBD1 or TRBD2 (5 bases each). Input material: CD4+ T cells from PBMCs, cultured in vitro. CDR3 residues: CASSQILQEVEYF. The CDR3 DNA reads TGCGCCAGCAGCCAAATATTACAGGAGGTGGAGTACTTC.